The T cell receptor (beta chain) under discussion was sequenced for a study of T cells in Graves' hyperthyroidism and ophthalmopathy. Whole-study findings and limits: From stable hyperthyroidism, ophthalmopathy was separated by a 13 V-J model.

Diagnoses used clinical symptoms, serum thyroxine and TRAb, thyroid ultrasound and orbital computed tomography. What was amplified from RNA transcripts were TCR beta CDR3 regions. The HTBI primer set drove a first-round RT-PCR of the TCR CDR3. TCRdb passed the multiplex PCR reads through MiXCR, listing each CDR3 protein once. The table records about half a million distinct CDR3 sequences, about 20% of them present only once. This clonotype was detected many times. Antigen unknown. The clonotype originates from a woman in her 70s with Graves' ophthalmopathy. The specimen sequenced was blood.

CDR3 bases: TGTGCCAGCAGCCCCCCTCGACCACCCTACGAGCAGTACTTC. This sequence encodes CASSPPRPPYEQYF. The rearrangement joins TRBV7-2 to TRBJ2-7; D remains unclear. The germline V and J ends were trimmed by 5 bases and 2 bases, with 13 bases remaining between them. This CDR3 region has 14 residues. CDR1 is SGHTA, CDR2 FQGNSA, per germline.